The source of this TCR beta chain is a study of identical twins (dated by TCRdb to the mid-2010s). As for the study more broadly: To test whether fetal clonotypes persist, this study deep-sequenced TCR alpha and beta repertoires from monozygotic twins, from unrelated adults of various ages, and from cord blood. To rule out contamination, the twin experiments were replicated at different times with different library preparation protocols. On the study overall, not on this receptor specifically: A weaker excess of twin sharing was found in beta out-of-frame sequences because the signal-to-noise ratio was lowered by fewer shared sequences. Zero-insertion analyses could be partly confounded by invariant T cells such as MAIT and iNKT, although diverse VJ usage argued against such confounding for most clonotypes. Abundant cord blood beta clonotypes carried fewer insertions; young adult naive repertoires showed a weaker similar trend, while memory repertoires showed none. Out-of-frame TCR alpha sequences shared between twins showed an excess of low generation-probability sequences compared with coincidental sharing between unrelated individuals. Because the same donors could not be followed over many years, the conclusions relied on cross-sectional statistical analysis. Recombination models systematically underestimated out-of-frame TCR alpha sharing in monozygotic twins but agreed with sharing between unrelated individuals.

Every donor was a healthy Caucasian. Three pairs of female monozygotic twins, all aged roughly 18 to 29 years, made up the twin cohort. CD4+ and CD8+ T cell populations were isolated with positive isolation kits from Invitrogen. Library prep was done by 5' RACE. Sequencing instrument: Illumina HiSeq 2000. Template switching introduced a universal primer binding site; the final cDNA contained a unique molecular identifier, enabling accurate counting of TCR cDNA molecules. First-strand cDNA for TCR alpha and beta chains was synthesized from specific primers in the conserved constant-segment region. To control for contamination, each cDNA library was double barcoded with a SMART-Mk sample barcode plus Illumina barcodes. TruSeq adapter sequences, together with Illumina sample barcodes, were added in two successive PCR steps. Sequencing of the TCR alpha and beta cDNA libraries was done on the Illumina HiSeq platform using custom primers. Per the authors' processing: Unique molecular identifiers were extracted from raw reads with MiGEC, and CDR3 positions were determined with MiXCR. Recombination models were inferred per individual with the repgenHMM and IGoR tools using an EM algorithm. The analysis of shared clonotypes was done with the tcR package in R, with sharing normalized by the product of cloneset sizes. To study raw recombination without the effects of thymic and clonal selection, out-of-frame nonproductive sequences were analyzed. TCRdb reworked the public reads: Q25 trimming with fastp, MiXCR clone assembly, productive beta chains retained. Each CDR3 protein appears once, grouped with its most common genes and DNA. These V and J calls originate from TCRdb's pipeline instead of the authors' own analysis. The sample profile shows 430,000 or so distinct CDR3 sequences; 20% to 25% of them were found once. The ten largest clones add up to around 3% of the sample.

V and J lose 3 bases and 4 bases, and a span of 13 bases separates them. Spanning cysteine to phenylalanine, the CDR3 consists of 15 amino acids. Just CDR3 DNA is preserved here, 45 bases in frame from base 1. This clonotype was counted between two and nine times. Its antigen is unknown. No base quality values were provided; no much bigger clone lies one nucleotide off. This sample also appeared in a second study, on T cells expressing NK-cell markers. That second publication adds: In sorted CD3+CD56+NKG2C+, CD3+CD56+NKG2C- and CD3+CD56-NKG2C+ T-cell subsets from roughly 8 donors, TCR beta-chain repertoires were profiled. Seven of the eight sequenced donors were HCMV-seropositive and one was HCMV-seronegative. In several experiments an anti-gammadeltaTCR antibody was added to restrict sorting to alphabetaTCR-expressing T cells. For more than 5 donors, the dominant CD3+CD56+NKG2C+ clonotypes were among the top 10 CD8+ clonotypes and accounted for roughly 1.0-8% of CD8+ T cells. Those dominant clonotypes were again the most abundant among CD3+CD56-NKG2C+ cells in several donors, at about 28.3-65%. Whether the expanded NKG2C-expressing T cell clones were specific for HCMV antigens was left unclear. The study sequenced eight donors, all healthy volunteers chosen at random: three men and five women. To determine HCMV serostatus, a commercial ELISA kit was used to detect HCMV-specific IgG in serum. MIGEC handled demultiplexing of the reads and grouping by UMI, while MiTCR was used to assemble and quantify clonotypes. Only TCR cDNA sequences supported by at least two reads were kept to exclude erroneous sequences. Downstream repertoire analysis used the tcR package, and clonotypes were matched across fractions by CDR3 nucleotide sequence plus V segment. Antigen specificity was annotated against VDJdb with VDJmatch, allowing one amino acid substitution in CDR3.

The chain uses TRBV12-3 or TRBV12-4 and TRBJ1-3; the D gene identity is not certain. The sequence derives from a woman in her late teens or twenties in good health. The sample consisted of CD4+ T cells sorted from blood. The nucleotides read TGTGCCAGCAGTTTGGTGACCACGTCGGGAAACACCATATATTTT. This gives the protein CASSLVTTSGNTIYF.